A single TCR beta chain is shown here with its context. The antigen is undetermined. This record comes from a study of cytomegalovirus exposure and HLA in healthy donors. The V and J ends lost 7 bases and 1 base, in that order; junction bases with no gene match: 3. The germline gives CDR1 SGHRS, CDR2 YFSETQ. The CDR3 has 13 residues. Study-wide results and limits: Most TCR sequences were rare, but some public TCRs occurred in many donors. Later genetic work tied a missense DCLRE1C variant to beta-chain V and J trimming. Altogether, about 160 TCR beta chains were recorded as cytomegalovirus-associated.

It was with 60 Vbeta and 13 Jbeta primers that the PCR ran. TCRdb keeps only in-frame clones here, not all; method: immunoSEQ multiplex PCR. Among about 160,000 clones listed, 75% were seen once. The TCR originated in a woman between 45 and 65 years old in good health and CMV-seropositive. Sequenced: PBMCs. The chain joins TRBV5-1 to TRBJ1-1, with TRBD1 matching 8 bases. CDR3 bases: TGCGCCAGCTCGACAGGGGCGAACACTGAAGCTTTCTTT. Amino acid sequence: CASSTGANTEAFF. Full variable domain (rest looked up from reference TRBV5-1 and TRBJ1-1): KAGVTQTPRYLIKTRGQQVTLSCSPISGHRSVSWYQQTPGQGLQFLFEYFSETQRNKGNFPGRFSGRQFSNSRSEMNVSTLELGDSALYLCASSTGANTEAFFGQGTRLTVV.